These T cell receptor beta chains were read from a single sample in a study of T cell responses to AZD1222 COVID-19 vaccine. Measured with immunoSEQ multiplex PCR; TCRdb has only the in-frame clones, and not every one. The repertoire has more than 150,000 clones, roughly 91% of them found once; the top ten carry more than 1.5%. The sequenced sample was peripheral blood, obtained 28 days after the second AZD1222 dose. These receptors all come from an adult who received the AZD1222 COVID-19 vaccine. The conserved cysteine and the conserved F or W are not part of the CDR3 here. Each record gives: V gene, J gene, CDR3 protein.

v_call: TRBV18; j_call: TRBJ1-2; cdr3_aa: ASSPPGKEYGYT
v_call: TRBV7-2; j_call: TRBJ1-3; cdr3_aa: ASSLVGIGTASGNTIY
v_call: TRBV14; j_call: TRBJ1-2; cdr3_aa: ASSQDGPVKGYT
v_call: TRBV18; j_call: TRBJ2-2; cdr3_aa: ASSPRSANTGELF
v_call: TRBV6-5; j_call: TRBJ1-1; cdr3_aa: ASRIQGATEAF
v_call: TRBV6-6; j_call: TRBJ1-1; cdr3_aa: ASSPYPGGNTEAF
v_call: TRBV19; j_call: TRBJ2-3; cdr3_aa: ASNKIAGGPPTDTQY
v_call: TRBV18; j_call: TRBJ2-3; cdr3_aa: ASSPAGGGTDTQY
v_call: TRBV27; j_call: TRBJ2-3; cdr3_aa: ASSLSWDPRDTQY
v_call: TRBV6-5; j_call: TRBJ1-2; cdr3_aa: ASSRTTTSYGYT
v_call: TRBV7-8; j_call: TRBJ2-7; cdr3_aa: ASSPGSEQY
v_call: TRBV9; j_call: TRBJ2-1; cdr3_aa: ASRPFEAGSSYNEQF
v_call: TRBV19; j_call: TRBJ1-4; cdr3_aa: ASRYGQALPNEKLF
v_call: TRBV4-1; j_call: TRBJ2-5; cdr3_aa: ASSQDRASGDKNQETQY
v_call: TRBV29-1; j_call: TRBJ2-3; cdr3_aa: SVAAASSTDTQY
v_call: TRBV21-1; j_call: TRBJ1-1; cdr3_aa: ASSKLSQSNTEAF
v_call: TRBV6-5; j_call: TRBJ1-2; cdr3_aa: ASSYSRQNYGYT
v_call: TRBV18; j_call: TRBJ1-6; cdr3_aa: ASSPTTADNSPLH
v_call: TRBV28; j_call: TRBJ2-5; cdr3_aa: ASSWGTEETQY
v_call: TRBV3-1/TRBV3-2; j_call: TRBJ2-7; cdr3_aa: ASSQDWGGPYEQY
v_call: TRBV6-6; j_call: TRBJ1-5; cdr3_aa: ASSRPGDGFSQH
v_call: TRBV15; j_call: TRBJ2-1; cdr3_aa: ATSRDRGVGEQF
v_call: TRBV3-1/TRBV3-2; j_call: TRBJ2-4; cdr3_aa: ASSWGGGLAGNIQY
v_call: TRBV4-1; j_call: TRBJ1-1; cdr3_aa: ASSQGQKLTEAF
v_call: TRBV6-2/TRBV6-3; j_call: TRBJ1-5; cdr3_aa: ASSYWSRGNQPQH
v_call: TRBV4-1; j_call: TRBJ1-2; cdr3_aa: ASSRSEGIWADFYGYT
v_call: TRBV21-1; j_call: TRBJ2-3; cdr3_aa: ASSKDVSDTQY
v_call: TRBV28; j_call: TRBJ2-1; cdr3_aa: ASSLDGAEREQF
v_call: TRBV12-3/TRBV12-4; j_call: TRBJ1-5; cdr3_aa: ASSYTGDQPQH
v_call: TRBV21-1; j_call: TRBJ1-2; cdr3_aa: AAEGSCTGYGYT
v_call: TRBV6-1; j_call: TRBJ2-5; cdr3_aa: ASSESTTRAWETQY
v_call: TRBV7-9; j_call: TRBJ2-3; cdr3_aa: ASSSSSDTQY
v_call: TRBV28; j_call: TRBJ2-7; cdr3_aa: ASSGVGPVNEQY